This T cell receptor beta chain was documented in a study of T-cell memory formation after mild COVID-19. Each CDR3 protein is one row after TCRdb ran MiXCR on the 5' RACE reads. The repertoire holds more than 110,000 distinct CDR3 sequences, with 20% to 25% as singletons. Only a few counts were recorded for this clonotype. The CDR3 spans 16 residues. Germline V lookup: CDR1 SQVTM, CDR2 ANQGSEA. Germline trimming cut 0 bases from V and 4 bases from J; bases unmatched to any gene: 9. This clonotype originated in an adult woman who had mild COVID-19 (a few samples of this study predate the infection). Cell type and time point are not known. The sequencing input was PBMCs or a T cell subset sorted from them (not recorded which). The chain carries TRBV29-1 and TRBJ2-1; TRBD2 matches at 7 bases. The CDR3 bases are TGCAGCGTTGAAGACCCTCCCAGCGGGGTATACAATGAGCAGTTCTTC. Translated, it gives CSVEDPPSGVYNEQFF.